This T cell receptor (beta chain) was identified in a study of STAT3 mutations in large granular lymphocyte leukemia. Only in-frame clones appear in the TCRdb table, and some are missing; sequencing was by immunoSEQ multiplex PCR. The sample holds approximately 6,200 clones, under 80% seen once. CDR1 SQVTM and CDR2 ANQGSEA come from the germline V gene. Trimming pared 4 bases from V and 5 bases from J, leaving 8 bases between. CDR3 size: 12 residues. Regarding the study as a whole: Every T-cell large granular lymphocyte leukemia patient had at least one immunodominant TCR beta clonotype.

In the case of this clone: Its antigen is unknown.

Material: peripheral blood mononuclear cells. The chain couples TRBV29-1 to TRBJ2-2; D gene uncertain. This receptor was identified in a man aged 35-49 years with T-cell large granular lymphocyte leukemia. Some clones in this sample may be carry-over from other donors' samples. The CDR3 spells CSVGLGTGELFF. The DNA of the CDR3 is TGCAGCGTTGGTTTAGGGACCGGGGAGCTGTTTTTT.